This T cell receptor beta chain is drawn from a study of blood T cell repertoires in COVID-19 (dated by TCRdb to about 2020). With respect to the entire study: Samples covering the acute and convalescent phases of COVID-19 were provided by collaborators in the United States, Italy and Spain. A de-identified subject ID, COVID-19 status, age in years and sex were almost always included in the sample metadata. A freely available public database, intended as a resource for researchers studying the immune response to SARS-CoV-2, is where the repertoires were released. The prospective study material was composed of cDNA or gDNA derived from T cells, B-cell-depleted T cells, or PBMCs. Where available, HLA class I and class II types were taken from metadata supplied by the sample provider and were not determined by assay-based typing. The samples were drawn from the first 160 participants of the ongoing ImmuneRACE study and from over 950 subjects provided by 6 global collaborators. Subjects who had been exposed to COVID-19, were actively infected with it, or had recovered from it provided the deeply sampled blood TCRbeta repertoires that made up the dataset. Findings and caveats that apply to the study as a whole: The quantity of clinical and demographic metadata differed by source and by participant and was supplied without curation.

The immunoSEQ Assay, a bias-controlled multiplex PCR, was used to amplify TCRbeta CDR3 regions from genomic DNA. Regarding the original processing steps: The number of nucleated cells in each sample was estimated by amplification of reference gene primers within the assay. To quantify the absolute abundance of each unique TCRbeta CDR3 rearrangement, sequence reads were collapsed and filtered. For each sample, productive Simpson clonality was calculated as the square root of Simpson's diversity index over productive rearrangements. TCRdb stores this immuneACCESS table with in-frame sequences only. Part of the clones is absent; in the studies checked, under half of the shortfall reflects unresolved V genes, and no reason is known for the rest. V and J calls and clone size follow that table, whereas D and trimming were derived from the DNA. A total of more than 150,000 clones appear in this sample, more than 75% of them only once. The ten top clones hold around 0.6% of the sample.

V is clipped by 3 bases and J by 0 bases, and the sequence between their germline boundaries is 15 bases long. Reading from cysteine to phenylalanine, the CDR3 counts 17 amino acids. CDR3 DNA is the only sequence kept; it has 51 bases, read in frame from the first base. CDR1 and CDR2 (KGHSH, LQKENI) derive from the germline V gene. As to this clone: Its antigen is not yet known. Qualities for individual bases were not recorded, and no much larger clone is one base off.

In Seattle, one collaborating source enrolled patients while the infection was active and tracked those patients longitudinally over the course of disease. Whole blood was collected in K2EDTA tubes by collaborating institutions according to the institutions' own protocols. Collaborator samples were shipped for TCRbeta analysis as frozen whole blood, isolated PBMCs, or DNA extracted from either sample type. Material for sequencing was peripheral blood. The chain uses TRBV18 and TRBJ1-5; the D gene is unclear. This TCR came from a man in his fifties or sixties with COVID-19, enrolled during active disease. The CDR3 reads CASSPNAGGYSNQPQHF. The nucleotide sequence is given as TGTGCCAGCTCACCGAATGCGGGTGGGTATAGCAATCAGCCCCAGCATTTT.